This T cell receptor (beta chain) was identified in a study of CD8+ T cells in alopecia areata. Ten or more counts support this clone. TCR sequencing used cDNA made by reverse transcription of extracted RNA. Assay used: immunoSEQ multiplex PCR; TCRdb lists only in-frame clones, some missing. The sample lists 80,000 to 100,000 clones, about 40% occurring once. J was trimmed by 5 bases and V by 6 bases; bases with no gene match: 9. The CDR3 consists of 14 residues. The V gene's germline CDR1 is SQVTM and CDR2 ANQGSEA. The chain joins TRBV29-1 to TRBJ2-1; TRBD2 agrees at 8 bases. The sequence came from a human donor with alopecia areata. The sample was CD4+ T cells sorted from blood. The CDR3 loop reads CSVAPAGADNEQFF. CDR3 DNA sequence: TGCAGCGTCGCCCCAGCGGGAGCTGACAATGAGCAGTTCTTC.